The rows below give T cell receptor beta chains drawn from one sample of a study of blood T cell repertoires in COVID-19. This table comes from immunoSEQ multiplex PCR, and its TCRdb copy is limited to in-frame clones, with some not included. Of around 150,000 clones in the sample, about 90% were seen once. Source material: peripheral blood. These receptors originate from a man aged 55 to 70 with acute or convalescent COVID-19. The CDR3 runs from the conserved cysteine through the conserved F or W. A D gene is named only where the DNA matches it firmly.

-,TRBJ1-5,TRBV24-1,CATNQGADQPQHF,TGTGCCACCAACCAAGGGGCAGATCAGCCCCAGCATTTT
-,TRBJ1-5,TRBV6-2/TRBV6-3,CASSRGGYSNQPQHF,TGTGCCAGCAGCCGAGGGGGATATAGCAATCAGCCCCAGCATTTT
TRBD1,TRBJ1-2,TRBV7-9,CASSLGQNNYGYTF,TGTGCCAGCAGCTTGGGACAGAATAACTATGGCTACACCTTC
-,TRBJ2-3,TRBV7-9,CASSVYRNTQYF,TGTGCCAGCAGCGTTTACAGGAATACGCAGTATTTT
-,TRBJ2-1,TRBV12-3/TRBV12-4,CASGVSYNEQFF,TGTGCCTCCGGTGTCTCCTACAATGAGCAGTTCTTC
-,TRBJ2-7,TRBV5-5,CASSWGGGDYEQYF,TGTGCCAGCAGCTGGGGGGGCGGAGACTACGAGCAGTACTTC
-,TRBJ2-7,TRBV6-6,CASSYSRQTYEQYF,TGTGCCAGCAGTTACAGCAGACAAACCTACGAGCAGTACTTC
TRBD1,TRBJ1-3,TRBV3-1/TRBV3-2,CASSPRDRDNTIYF,TGTGCCAGCAGCCCCCGGGACAGGGATAACACCATATATTTT
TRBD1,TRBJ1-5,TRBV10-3,CAVAEGANQPQHF,TGTGCCGTCGCGGAGGGGGCTAATCAGCCCCAGCATTTT
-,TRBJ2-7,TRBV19,CASSFTVSYEQYF,TGTGCCAGTAGTTTTACGGTATCCTACGAGCAGTACTTC
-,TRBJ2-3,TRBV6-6,CASGGRADTQYF,TGTGCCAGCGGCGGGCGTGCAGATACGCAGTATTTT
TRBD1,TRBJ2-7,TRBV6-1,CASSDVDRVSYEQYF,TGTGCCAGCAGTGACGTCGACAGGGTCTCCTACGAGCAGTACTTC
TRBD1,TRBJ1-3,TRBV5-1,CASSLNPGQGRNTIYF,TGCGCCAGCAGCTTGAATCCGGGACAGGGTAGAAACACCATATATTTT
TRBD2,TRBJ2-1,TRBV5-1,CASSFSGGAYNEQFF,TGCGCCAGCAGCTTCTCCGGGGGGGCCTACAATGAGCAGTTCTTC